This paragraph reports one T cell receptor (beta chain). Its specificity is not known. CD4+ cells yielded CD45RA+ naive and CD45RA-negative memory subsets. In germline, CDR1 is SNHLY, CDR2 FYNNEI. The CDR3 extends over 15 amino acids. Trimming pared 6 bases from V and 0 bases from J, leaving 12 bases between. This specimen comes from a study of shared clonotypes between healthy human individuals. General study points: Incompleteness in sorted-subset sequencing, despite large depth, was shown by rarefaction.

Generated by immunoSEQ multiplex PCR, the TCRdb table keeps only in-frame clones and is missing some. The table includes millions of clones, 95% detected once. The material sequenced was naive CD4+ T cells sorted from blood. Subset of the sample: CD45RA+ positively selected. This chain uses TRBV2 with TRBJ1-5; the D gene is possibly TRBD1 (6 bases). The TCR originated in a man younger than 35 in good health. The chain's CDR3 is CASRGGQSSNQPQHF. The CDR3 nucleotides are TGTGCCAGCAGAGGCGGACAGTCTAGCAATCAGCCCCAGCATTTT.